A selection of T cell receptor beta chains follows, all from one sample in a study of cytomegalovirus exposure and HLA in healthy donors. Data came from immunoSEQ multiplex PCR; TCRdb stores just in-frame clones and leaves some out. Of some 190,000 clones listed, roughly 82% were seen once; the top ten hold approximately 1.4%. The sequencing input was PBMCs. Receptors were obtained from a man in his forties in good health and CMV-seronegative. The CDR3 runs from the conserved cysteine through the conserved F or W. D genes are given only for firm matches. Not all rows give a size; the values are once, few, many and, for expanded clones, a class.

J gene,CDR3 length,D gene,clone size,V gene,CDR3 DNA,CDR3 protein
TRBJ2-3,14,TRBD1,-,TRBV30,TGTGCCTGGAGTGTACGAGGGGGCCCCTATACGCAGTATTTT,CAWSVRGGPYTQYF
TRBJ2-5,16,TRBD2,-,TRBV19,TGTGCCAGTAGTACCGTAGCGGGAGTAGGGCAAGAGACCCAGTACTTC,CASSTVAGVGQETQYF
TRBJ2-1,15,TRBD1,-,TRBV11-3,TGTGCCAGCAGCTTAGATACGAGGGGGCGGAATGAGCAGTTCTTC,CASSLDTRGRNEQFF
TRBJ2-5,15,TRBD1,-,TRBV11-1,TGTGCCAGCAGCAAGGGGGACAGATTCCAAGAGACCCAGTACTTC,CASSKGDRFQETQYF
TRBJ1-3,16,TRBD1,-,TRBV28,TGTGCCAGCGGGGGACAGGGACAGGGAGCTGGAAACACCATATATTTT,CASGGQGQGAGNTIYF
TRBJ2-3,17,TRBD1,-,TRBV7-9,TGTGCCAGCAGCTCCCGAGGGACAGGGATGGTGACAGATACGCAGTATTTT,CASSSRGTGMVTDTQYF
TRBJ2-1,15,TRBD2,-,TRBV6-5,TGTGCCAGCAGATCGGGGACTAGCGGGATAGGAGAGCAGTTCTTC,CASRSGTSGIGEQFF
TRBJ1-2,16,TRBD1,-,TRBV7-9,TGTGCCAGCAGCTTAGAAGAGGGGGCCGGAAACTATGGCTACACCTTC,CASSLEEGAGNYGYTF
TRBJ1-1,14,TRBD1,few,TRBV18,TGTGCCAGCTCCAGGACAGGTGGACAGGCTGAAGCTTTCTTT,CASSRTGGQAEAFF
TRBJ1-2,14,-,-,TRBV19,TGTGCCAGTAGTTTTGGGGGCTCTAACTATGGCTACACCTTC,CASSFGGSNYGYTF
TRBJ2-1,16,-,-,TRBV9,TGTGCCAGCAGCGTAGACGGAGGGAGCTCCTACAATGAGCAGTTCTTC,CASSVDGGSSYNEQFF
TRBJ2-1,14,TRBD2,-,TRBV28,TGTGCCGGATGCCCCGGCGGGAGTACTAATGAGCAGTTCTTC,CAGCPGGSTNEQFF
TRBJ2-3,16,TRBD2,-,TRBV7-2,TGTGCCAGCAGCCCGACTAGCGGGGGGTTTAGAGATACGCAGTATTTT,CASSPTSGGFRDTQYF
TRBJ2-1,13,-,-,TRBV5-1,TGCGCCAGCACAGAACCCTCGAGGAGTGAGCAGTTCTTC,CASTEPSRSEQFF
TRBJ2-5,14,TRBD1,-,TRBV19,TGTGCCAGTAGTACCTGGACAGGACGAGAGACCCAGTACTTC,CASSTWTGRETQYF
TRBJ2-3,14,-,-,TRBV5-1,TGCGCCAGCAGCTTAACTCCCCGGACAGATACGCAGTATTTT,CASSLTPRTDTQYF
TRBJ2-5,19,TRBD1,-,TRBV7-2,TGTGCCAGCAGCTTAAGTGGTTGGGCAACGAGACAGGGGGGGGAGACCCAGTACTTC,CASSLSGWATRQGGETQYF
TRBJ1-5,16,-,-,TRBV6-1,TGTGCCAGCAGTGAAGAGTTGCGACTCCCCAAGCAGCCCCAGCATTTT,CASSEELRLPKQPQHF